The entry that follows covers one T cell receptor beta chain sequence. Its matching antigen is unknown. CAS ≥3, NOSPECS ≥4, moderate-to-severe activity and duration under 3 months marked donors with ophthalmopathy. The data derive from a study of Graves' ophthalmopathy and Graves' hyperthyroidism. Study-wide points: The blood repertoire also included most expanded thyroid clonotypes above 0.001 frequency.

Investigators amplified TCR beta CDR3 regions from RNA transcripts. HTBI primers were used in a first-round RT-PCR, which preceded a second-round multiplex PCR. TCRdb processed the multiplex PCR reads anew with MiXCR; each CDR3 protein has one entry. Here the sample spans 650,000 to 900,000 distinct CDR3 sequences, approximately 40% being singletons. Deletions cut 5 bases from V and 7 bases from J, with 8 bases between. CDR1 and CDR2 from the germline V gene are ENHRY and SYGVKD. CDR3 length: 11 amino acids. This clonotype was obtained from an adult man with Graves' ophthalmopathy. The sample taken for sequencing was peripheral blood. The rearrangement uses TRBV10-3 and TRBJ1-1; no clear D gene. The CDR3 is CAISTRNEAFF. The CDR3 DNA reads TGTGCCATCAGTACCAGAAATGAAGCTTTCTTT.